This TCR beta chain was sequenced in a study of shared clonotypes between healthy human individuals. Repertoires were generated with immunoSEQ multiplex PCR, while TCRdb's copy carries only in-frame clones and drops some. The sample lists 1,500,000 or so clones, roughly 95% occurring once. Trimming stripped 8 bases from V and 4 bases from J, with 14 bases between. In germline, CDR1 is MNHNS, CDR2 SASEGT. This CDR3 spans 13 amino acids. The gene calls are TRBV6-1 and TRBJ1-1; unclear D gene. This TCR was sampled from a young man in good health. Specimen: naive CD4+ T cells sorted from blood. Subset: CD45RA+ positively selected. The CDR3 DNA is TGTGCCAGCCGGGCAGGTCGAGGCACTGAAGCTTTCTTT. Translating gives CASRAGRGTEAFF.